The 11 T cell receptor beta chains in this list originate from one sample, sequenced in a study of blood T cell repertoires in COVID-19. This table comes from immunoSEQ multiplex PCR, and its TCRdb copy is limited to in-frame clones, with some not included. Of roughly 200,000 clones listed, 85% to 90% are singletons. Source material: PBMCs or T cells enriched from blood (not recorded which). The receptors here all came from a man aged 40-49 years who had recovered from COVID-19.

The chain joins TRBV5-1 to TRBJ1-2; D may be TRBD1 (5 bases). Germline CDR1 and CDR2: SGHRS and YFSETQ. The length of the CDR3 is 14 residues. V shed 0 bases and J shed 4 bases, with 10 bases lying between them. CDR3 in DNA: TGCGCCAGCAGCTTGGGGGAAGGGGCCTATGGCTACACCTTC. This sequence encodes CASSLGEGAYGYTF.

The chain joins TRBV3-1 (or the pseudogene TRBV3-2) to TRBJ1-6; D is unresolved. The germline V and J ends were trimmed by 0 bases and 9 bases, with 12 bases remaining between them. From germline, CDR1 is LGHDT and CDR2 YNNKEL (reference sequence). The CDR3 runs to 15 residues. This chain's CDR3 is CASSQDPVGSSPLHF. Here the CDR3 DNA reads TGTGCCAGCAGCCAAGATCCGGTAGGGAGTTCACCCCTCCACTTT.

The V gene is TRBV19, the J gene TRBJ1-2; 9 nucleotides match TRBD1. In germline, CDR1 is LNHDA, CDR2 SQIVND (reference sequence). The trim removed 6 bases at V and 8 bases at J, leaving 10 bases unmatched. The CDR3 has 14 residues. The CDR3 loop is CASSTGGVYGGYTF. The CDR3 region has the DNA TGTGCCAGTAGCACAGGGGGCGTATATGGCGGCTACACCTTC.

This chain joins TRBV9 and TRBJ2-7; 9 nucleotides line up with TRBD1. The CDR3 contains 15 residues. Germline values: CDR1 SGDLS, CDR2 YYNGEE. V dropped 4 bases and J dropped 7; count of bases not matched to a gene: 12. In DNA, the CDR3 is TGTGCCAGCAGCCCTCCGGGACAGGGTCTAAGTGAGCAGTACTTC. Its translation: CASSPPGQGLSEQYF.

The CDR3 is CASSLDLNTEAFF. The CDR3 DNA follows: TGCGCCAGCAGCCTAGACTTGAACACTGAAGCTTTCTTT. The V call is TRBV5-1, the J call TRBJ1-1; the D is unclear. Between the trimmed V and J ends, which lost 4 bases and 0 bases, there was a span of 7 bases. CDR3 length equals 13 residues. Germline V gene sequence: CDR1 SGHRS, CDR2 YFSETQ.

The chain couples TRBV5-6 to TRBJ1-2, with unresolved D. Trimming stripped 2 bases from V and 4 bases from J, with 9 bases between. This CDR3 comprises 13 residues. Germline CDR1 reads SGHDT; CDR2 reads YYEEEE. The CDR3 protein is CASSFPGFYGYTF. The CDR3 bases are TGTGCCAGCAGCTTCCCCGGTTTCTATGGCTACACCTTC.

This chain uses TRBV11-1 with TRBJ2-5; D remains unclear. Trimming left V 6 bases short and J 0 bases short, with 14 bases between. This CDR3 has 15 residues. Germline CDR1 and CDR2: SGHAT and FQDESV (reference sequence). The CDR3 reads CASRYSDLNQETQYF. The DNA of the CDR3 is TGTGCCAGCAGGTACAGTGATCTAAACCAAGAGACCCAGTACTTC.

This chain connects TRBV5-1 to TRBJ1-4; 8 bases align to TRBD1. V shed 4 bases, J shed 8 bases, and the junction held 7 bases outside the gene matches. The CDR3 loop spans 14 amino acids. Germline CDR1 SGHRS, CDR2 YFSETQ. CDR3 sequence: CASSADRGGEKLFF. In nucleotides, the CDR3 is TGCGCCAGCAGCGCAGACAGGGGAGGCGAAAAACTGTTTTTT.

This clone was counted ten times or more. The CDR3 protein is CASSFLSGNSPLHF. The CDR3 DNA is TGTGCCAGCAGTTTCCTTTCCGGGAATTCACCCCTCCACTTT. The chain links TRBV27 to TRBJ1-6, with unresolved D. The length of the CDR3 is 14 residues. Germline lookup yields CDR1 MNHEY and CDR2 SMNVEV (reference sequence). Trimming removed 3 bases at V and 7 bases at J, with 10 bases between.

The V and J genes are TRBV30 and TRBJ2-3; D is possibly TRBD1 (5 bases). The V gene lost 0 bases and the J gene lost 2 bases, with 15 bases spanning the gap. This CDR3 is built from 16 residues. From germline, CDR1 is GTSNPN and CDR2 SVGIG (reference sequence). CDR3 protein: CAWSVPIRANTDTQYF. In DNA, the CDR3 is TGTGCCTGGAGTGTCCCGATCAGGGCCAACACAGATACGCAGTATTTT.

The V gene is TRBV5-1, the J gene TRBJ1-2, with D tentatively TRBD1 (5 bases). The V gene lost 4 bases and the J gene lost 5 bases, with 18 bases spanning the gap. This CDR3 contains 15 residues. Germline CDR1 is SGHRS and CDR2 is YFSETQ. CDR3 nucleotide sequence: TGCGCCAGCAGCCCCGAAACGGGGGGTAGGTATGGCTACACCTTC. Protein sequence: CASSPETGGRYGYTF. Complete variable domain (other parts from reference TRBV5-1 and TRBJ1-2): KAGVTQTPRYLIKTRGQQVTLSCSPISGHRSVSWYQQTPGQGLQFLFEYFSETQRNKGNFPGRFSGRQFSNSRSEMNVSTLELGDSALYLCASSPETGGRYGYTFGSGTRLTVV.